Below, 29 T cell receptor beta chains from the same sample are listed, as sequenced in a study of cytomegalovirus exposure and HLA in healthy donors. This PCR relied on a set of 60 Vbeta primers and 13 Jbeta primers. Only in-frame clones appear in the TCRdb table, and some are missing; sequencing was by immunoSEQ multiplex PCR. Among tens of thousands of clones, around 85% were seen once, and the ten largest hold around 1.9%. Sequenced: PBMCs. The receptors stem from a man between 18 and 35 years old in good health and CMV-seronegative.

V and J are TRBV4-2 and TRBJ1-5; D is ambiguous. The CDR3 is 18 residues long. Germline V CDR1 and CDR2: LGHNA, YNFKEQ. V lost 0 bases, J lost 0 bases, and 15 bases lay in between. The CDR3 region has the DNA TGTGCCAGCAGCCAAGATCTGACCCGGGGTCATAGCAATCAGCCCCAGCATTTT. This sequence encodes CASSQDLTRGHSNQPQHF.

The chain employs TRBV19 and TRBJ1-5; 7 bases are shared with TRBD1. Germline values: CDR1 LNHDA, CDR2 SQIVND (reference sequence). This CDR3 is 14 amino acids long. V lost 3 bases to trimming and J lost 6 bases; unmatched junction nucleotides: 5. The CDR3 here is CASSIPGGSQPQHF. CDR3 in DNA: TGTGCCAGTAGTATCCCAGGGGGAAGTCAGCCCCAGCATTTT.

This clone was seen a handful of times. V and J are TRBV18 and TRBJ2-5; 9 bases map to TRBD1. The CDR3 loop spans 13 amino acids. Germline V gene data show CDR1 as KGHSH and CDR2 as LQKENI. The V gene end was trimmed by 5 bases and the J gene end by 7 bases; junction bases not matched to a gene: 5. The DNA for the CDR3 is TGTGCCAGCTCAGCCACAGGGGGCGGGACCCAGTACTTC. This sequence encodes CASSATGGGTQYF. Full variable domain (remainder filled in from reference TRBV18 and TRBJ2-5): NAGVMQNPRHLVRRRGQEARLRCSPMKGHSHVYWYRQLPEEGLKFMVYLQKENIIDESGMPKERFSAEFPKEGPSILRIQQVVRGDSAAYFCASSATGGGTQYFGPGTRLLVL.

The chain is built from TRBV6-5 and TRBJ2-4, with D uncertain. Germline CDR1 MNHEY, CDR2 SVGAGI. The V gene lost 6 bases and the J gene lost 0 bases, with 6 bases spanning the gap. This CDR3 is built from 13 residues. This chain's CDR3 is CASRAQAKNIQYF. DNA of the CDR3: TGTGCCAGCAGGGCCCAAGCCAAAAACATTCAGTACTTC.

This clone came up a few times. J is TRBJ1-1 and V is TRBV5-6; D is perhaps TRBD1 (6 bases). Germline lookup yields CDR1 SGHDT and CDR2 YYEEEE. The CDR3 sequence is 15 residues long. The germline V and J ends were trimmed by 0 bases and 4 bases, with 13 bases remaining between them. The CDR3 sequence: CASSLVVRGSTEAFF. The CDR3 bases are TGTGCCAGCAGCTTGGTTGTCAGGGGTTCCACTGAAGCTTTCTTT.

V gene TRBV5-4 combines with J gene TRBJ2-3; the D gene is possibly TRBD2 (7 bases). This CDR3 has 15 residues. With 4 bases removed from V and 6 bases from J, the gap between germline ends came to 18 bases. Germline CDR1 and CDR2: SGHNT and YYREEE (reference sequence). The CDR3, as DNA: TGTGCCAGCAGCGGGGGGGGCGGGTCCGGGGATACGCAGTATTTT. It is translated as CASSGGGGSGDTQYF. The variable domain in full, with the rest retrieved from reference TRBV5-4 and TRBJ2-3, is ETGVTQSPTHLIKTRGQQVTLRCSSQSGHNTVSWYQQALGQGPQFIFQYYREEENGRGNFPPRFSGLQFPNYSSELNVNALELDDSALYLCASSGGGGSGDTQYFGPGTRLTVL.

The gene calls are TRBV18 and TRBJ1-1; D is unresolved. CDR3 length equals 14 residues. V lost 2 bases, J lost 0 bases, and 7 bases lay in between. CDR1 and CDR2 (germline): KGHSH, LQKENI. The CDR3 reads CASSPAVLNTEAFF. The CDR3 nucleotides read TGTGCCAGCTCACCAGCAGTATTGAACACTGAAGCTTTCTTT.

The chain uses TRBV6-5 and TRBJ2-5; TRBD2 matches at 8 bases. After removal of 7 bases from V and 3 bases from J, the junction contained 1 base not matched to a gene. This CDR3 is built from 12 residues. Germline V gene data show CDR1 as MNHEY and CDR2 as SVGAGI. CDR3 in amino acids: CASTGGEETQYF. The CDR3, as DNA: TGTGCCAGCACGGGGGGGGAAGAGACCCAGTACTTC.

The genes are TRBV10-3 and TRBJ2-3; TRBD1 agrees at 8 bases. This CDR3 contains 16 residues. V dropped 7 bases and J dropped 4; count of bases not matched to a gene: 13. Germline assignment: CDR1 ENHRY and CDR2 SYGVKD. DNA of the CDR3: TGTGCCATCACCGAGCAGGGGGCGATCGGATCAGATACGCAGTATTTT. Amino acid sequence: CAITEQGAIGSDTQYF.

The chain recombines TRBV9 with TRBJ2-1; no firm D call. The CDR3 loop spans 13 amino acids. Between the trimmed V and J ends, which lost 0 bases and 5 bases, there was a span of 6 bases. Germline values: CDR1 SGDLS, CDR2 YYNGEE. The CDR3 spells CASSVGSNNEQFF. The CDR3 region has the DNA TGTGCCAGCAGCGTAGGTTCCAACAATGAGCAGTTCTTC.

The CDR3, as DNA: TGTGCCAGCAGTACAGGACAGGCGCAGTTCTTC. This codes for CASSTGQAQFF. The chain combines TRBV27 with TRBJ2-1; TRBD1 agrees at 7 bases. The CDR3 contains 11 residues. Germline CDR1 is MNHEY and CDR2 is SMNVEV (reference sequence). V was clipped by 5 bases and J by 12 bases; unmatched bases: 4.

CDR3 residues: CASRDRVYEQYF. CDR3 coding DNA: TGTGCCAGCCGGGACAGGGTTTACGAGCAGTACTTC. The J gene is TRBJ2-7, the V gene TRBV27; 9 bases match TRBD1. Trimming cost V 8 bases and J 4 bases; bases outside gene matches: 3. The germline CDR1 and CDR2 sequences are MNHEY and SMNVEV (reference sequence). The CDR3 is 12 amino acids.

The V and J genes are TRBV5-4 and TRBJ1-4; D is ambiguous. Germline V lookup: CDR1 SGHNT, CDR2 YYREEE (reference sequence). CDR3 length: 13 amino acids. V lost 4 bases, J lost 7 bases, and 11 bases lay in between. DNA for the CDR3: TGTGCCAGCAGCCTCTGGGCTGGTGAAAAACTGTTTTTT. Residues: CASSLWAGEKLFF.

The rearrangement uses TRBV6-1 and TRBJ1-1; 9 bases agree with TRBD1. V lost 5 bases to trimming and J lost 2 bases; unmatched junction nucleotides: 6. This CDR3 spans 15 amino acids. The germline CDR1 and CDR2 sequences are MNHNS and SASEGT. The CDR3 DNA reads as TGTGCCAGCAGTATCCGGGACAGGGCTAACACTGAAGCTTTCTTT. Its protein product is CASSIRDRANTEAFF.

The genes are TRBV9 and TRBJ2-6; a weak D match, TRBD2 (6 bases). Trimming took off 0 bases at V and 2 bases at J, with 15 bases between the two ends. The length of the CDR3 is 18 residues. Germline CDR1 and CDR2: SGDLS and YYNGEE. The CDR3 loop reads CASSVELGAGTGANVLTF. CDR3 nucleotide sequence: TGTGCCAGCAGCGTAGAGCTAGGGGCGGGGACTGGGGCCAACGTCCTGACTTTC.

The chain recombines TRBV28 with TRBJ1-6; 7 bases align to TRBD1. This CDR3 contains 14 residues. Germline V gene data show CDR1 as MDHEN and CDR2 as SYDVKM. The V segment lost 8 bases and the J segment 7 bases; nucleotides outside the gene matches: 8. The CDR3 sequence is CASGQTGWNSPLHF. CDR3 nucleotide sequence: TGTGCCAGCGGCCAGACAGGGTGGAATTCACCCCTCCACTTT. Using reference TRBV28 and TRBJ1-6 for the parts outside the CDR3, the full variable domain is DVKVTQSSRYLVKRTGEKVFLECVQDMDHENMFWYRQDPGLGLRLIYFSYDVKMKEKGDIPEGYSVSREKKERFSLILESASTNQTSMYLCASGQTGWNSPLHFGNGTRLTVT.

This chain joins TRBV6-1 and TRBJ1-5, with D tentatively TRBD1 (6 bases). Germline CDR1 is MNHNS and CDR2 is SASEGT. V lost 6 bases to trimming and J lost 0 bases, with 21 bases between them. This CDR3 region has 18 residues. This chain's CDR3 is CASSERGAGTYSNQPQHF. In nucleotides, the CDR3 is TGTGCCAGCAGCGAACGGGGGGCAGGGACTTATAGCAATCAGCCCCAGCATTTT.

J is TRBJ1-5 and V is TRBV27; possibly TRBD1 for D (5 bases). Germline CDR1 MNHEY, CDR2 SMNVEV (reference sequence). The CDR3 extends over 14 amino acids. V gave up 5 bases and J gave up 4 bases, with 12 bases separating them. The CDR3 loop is CASSPWRGNQPQHF. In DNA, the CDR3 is TGTGCCAGCAGTCCATGGCGGGGGAATCAGCCCCAGCATTTT.

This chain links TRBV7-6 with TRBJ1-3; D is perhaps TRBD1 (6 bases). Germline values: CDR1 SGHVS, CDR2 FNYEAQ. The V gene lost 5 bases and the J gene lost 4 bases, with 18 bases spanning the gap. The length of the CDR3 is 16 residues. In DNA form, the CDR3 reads TGTGCCAGCAGCATGGCCGGGACACTTTTAGGAAACACCATATATTTT. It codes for CASSMAGTLLGNTIYF.

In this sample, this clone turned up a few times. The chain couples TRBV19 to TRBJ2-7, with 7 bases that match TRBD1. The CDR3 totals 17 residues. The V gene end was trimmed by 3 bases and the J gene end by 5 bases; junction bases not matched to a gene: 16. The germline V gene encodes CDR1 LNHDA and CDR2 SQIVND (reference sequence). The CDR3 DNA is TGTGCCAGTAGTATGGGAGACAGGGACCTCTCTTTCAACGAGCAGTACTTC. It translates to CASSMGDRDLSFNEQYF.

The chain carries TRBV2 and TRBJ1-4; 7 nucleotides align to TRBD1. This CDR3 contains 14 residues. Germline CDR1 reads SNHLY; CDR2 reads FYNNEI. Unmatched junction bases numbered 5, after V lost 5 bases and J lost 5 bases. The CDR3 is CASSQQGINEKLFF. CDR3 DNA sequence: TGTGCCAGCAGTCAACAGGGGATAAATGAAAAACTGTTTTTT.

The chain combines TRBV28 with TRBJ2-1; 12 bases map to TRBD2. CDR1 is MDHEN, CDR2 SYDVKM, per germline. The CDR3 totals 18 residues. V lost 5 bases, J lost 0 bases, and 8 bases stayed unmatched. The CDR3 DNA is TGTGCCAGCAGTCCAATCGGACTAGCGGGGTTCTCCTACAATGAGCAGTTCTTC. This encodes CASSPIGLAGFSYNEQFF.

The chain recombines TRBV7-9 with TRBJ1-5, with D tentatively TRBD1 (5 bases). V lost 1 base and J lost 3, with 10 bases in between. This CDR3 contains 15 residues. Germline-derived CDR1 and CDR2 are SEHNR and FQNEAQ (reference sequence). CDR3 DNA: TGTGCCAGCAGCTTAGAGGGGCAGCCCAATCAGCCCCAGCATTTT. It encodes CASSLEGQPNQPQHF.

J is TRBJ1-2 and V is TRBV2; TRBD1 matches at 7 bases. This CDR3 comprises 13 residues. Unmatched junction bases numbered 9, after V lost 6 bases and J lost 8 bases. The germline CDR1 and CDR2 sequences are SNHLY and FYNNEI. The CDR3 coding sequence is TGTGCCAGCAGGGTAGGGGGCCGGGAGGGCTACACCTTC. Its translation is CASRVGGREGYTF.

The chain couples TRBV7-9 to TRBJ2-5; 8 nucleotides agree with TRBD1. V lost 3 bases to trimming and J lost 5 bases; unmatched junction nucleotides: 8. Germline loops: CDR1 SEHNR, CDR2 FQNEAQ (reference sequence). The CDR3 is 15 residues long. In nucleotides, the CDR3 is TGTGCCAGCAGCTTTTCGGCAGGGGGCGAGGAGACCCAGTACTTC. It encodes CASSFSAGGEETQYF.

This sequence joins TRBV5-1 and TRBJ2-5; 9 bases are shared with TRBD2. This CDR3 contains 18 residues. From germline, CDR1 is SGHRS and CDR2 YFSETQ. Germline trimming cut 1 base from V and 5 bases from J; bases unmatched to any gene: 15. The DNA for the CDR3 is TGCGCCAGCAGCTTGCGACTAGCGGAAGGAGGTAGGCGGGAGACCCAGTACTTC. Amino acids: CASSLRLAEGGRRETQYF.

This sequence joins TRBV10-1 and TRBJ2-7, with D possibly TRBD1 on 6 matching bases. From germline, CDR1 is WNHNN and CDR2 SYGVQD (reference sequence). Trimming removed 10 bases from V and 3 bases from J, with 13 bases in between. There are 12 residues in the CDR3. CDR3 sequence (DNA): TGCGCCAAGTCGGACAGCTACTACGAGCAGTACTTC. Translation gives CAKSDSYYEQYF.

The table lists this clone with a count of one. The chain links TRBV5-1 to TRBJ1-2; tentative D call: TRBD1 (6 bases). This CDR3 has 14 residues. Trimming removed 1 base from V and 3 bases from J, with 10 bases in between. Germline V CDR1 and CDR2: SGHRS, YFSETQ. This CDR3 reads CASSLNQGYYGYTF. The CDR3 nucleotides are TGCGCCAGCAGCTTGAACCAGGGGTACTATGGCTACACCTTC.

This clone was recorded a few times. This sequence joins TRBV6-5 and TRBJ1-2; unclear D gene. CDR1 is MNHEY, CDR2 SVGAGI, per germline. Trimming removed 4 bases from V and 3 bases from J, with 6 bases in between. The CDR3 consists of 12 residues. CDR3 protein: CASSSRDYGYTF. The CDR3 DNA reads TGTGCCAGCAGTTCCCGGGACTATGGCTACACCTTC.